Described below is a single T cell receptor beta chain sequence and its context. This clone was seen only once. This receptor's antigen is unknown. No per-base quality is available; no much larger clone lies one base away. The meaning of the sample's time point label: cells obtained before transplantation from donor or recipient. CD3+CD4+ and CD3+CD8+ populations were FACS-sorted from unstimulated pre-transplant donor and recipient cells taken from spleen or lymph nodes. The source of the sample is a study of graft-versus-host responses after intestinal transplantation (dated by TCRdb to the early 2020s). With regard to the full study: Multivisceral, liver-intestinal, or isolated intestinal transplants were received by the recipients. Every recipient was given anti-thymocyte globulin induction, then maintenance tacrolimus and steroids for roughly three years. After intestinal transplantation, graft-versus-host and host-versus-graft alloreactive T cell clones were followed in the graft, circulation and bone marrow using bulk TCR-beta CDR3 sequencing. To identify alloreactive clones, pre-transplant mixed lymphocyte reaction products were sequenced and compared with unstimulated pre-transplant donor and recipient T cells. The cohort enrolled some 23 intestinal transplant recipients, one of whom was a retransplant, and a few patients without pretransplant specimens were excluded. A peak of at least 4% donor T cells among recipient peripheral blood mononuclear cells was the definition used for donor T cell macrochimerism. Rather than being sequenced by the commercial service, samples from a few later patients were sequenced in-house on an Illumina MiSeq and processed with MiXCR. Points the paper makes about the study in general: In patients with donor T cell macrochimerism, the allografts had high GvH to HvG T cell clonal ratios. Conclusions were limited by the relatively low number and heterogeneity of intestinal transplant patients. GvH clones were found in recipient bone marrow, and some of the GvH clones appeared earlier in ileal mucosa or blood, which is consistent with an intestinal mucosal origin. Peak levels of circulating GvH clones were associated with declines in HvG clones early after transplant.

V drops 0 bases and J drops 6 bases, leaving 11 bases in between. CDR1 is given as SGHTA and CDR2 as FQGNSA, both from the germline V gene. From the cysteine through the phenylalanine, the CDR3 covers 15 amino acids. Kept here is only the CDR3 DNA, which spans 45 bases and is read in frame from base 1. To prepare the library, the immunoSEQ multiplex PCR assay was applied. For most patients, genomic DNA was isolated with the Qiagen DNeasy Blood and Tissue Kit and sent frozen to Adaptive Biotechnologies for TCR sequencing. Adaptive Biotechnologies carried out high-throughput TCR-beta CDR3 sequencing of genomic DNA for most patients. The authors' analysis ran thus. Adaptive's ImmunoSEQ software supplied the TCR sequencing data for 18 patients, while MiXCR and VDJtools were used to process a few other patients. To correct CD4 versus CD8 sorting errors, sequences present in both subsets at a frequency ratio below 5:1 were removed. CDR3 nucleotide sequences shared by donor and recipient were removed because the origin of these sequences could not be assigned. To count as alloreactive, a clone needed at least 2-fold expansion over unstimulated cells and a minimum CFSE-low frequency of 0.002% (template counts) or 0.001% (read counts). Clones detected in sequenced pre-transplant spleen, lymph node, or MLR CFSE-low populations of the donor or recipient were defined as mappable. Cumulative frequency of alloreactive clones was calculated as a percentage of all sequences weighted by copy number. Entries here come from immuneACCESS through TCRdb and include only in-frame sequences with V and J called. Some clones fail to appear in such tables; in the studies checked, an unresolved V gene covers under half of the shortfall, and the cause of the remainder is unknown. The DNA gave D and trimming, while V, J and clone size come from that table. The sample has about 85,000 clones on record, 75% to 90% of them singletons. The top ten clones comprise roughly 15% of the sample.

The chain links TRBV7-2 with TRBJ2-2; the D gene is perhaps TRBD1, from 5 matching bases. Sequenced material: unstimulated CD8+ T cells sorted from spleen or lymph node cells, taken before intestinal transplant. This receptor was obtained from a human donor who received an intestinal transplant. The sequenced DNA: TGTGCCAGCAGCTTAGCGGAGTTCAGGGCCGGGGAGCTGTTTTTT. The encoded protein is CASSLAEFRAGELFF.